This TCR beta chain comes out of a study of metastatic and nonmetastatic thyroid tumors. Study-wide results and limits: Relative to benign nodules, malignant thyroid tumors were reportedly characterized by significantly elevated TCR beta diversity in blood and tumor.

TCRdb used MiXCR to call clones anew from the PCR reads. The sample shows 50,000 or so clones, approximately 24% of them seen only once. All patients reached thyroid surgery having received no treatment beforehand. Germline CDR1 is WNHNN and CDR2 is SYGVQD (reference sequence). The CDR3 is made up of 15 amino acids. V was pared by 2 bases and J by 8 bases, with 6 bases of the junction left unmatched. As to this clone: As yet, its antigen is unknown.

The rearrangement links TRBV10-1 to TRBJ2-1; 10 nucleotides match TRBD1. This TCR was recovered from a male donor with papillary thyroid cancer or a benign thyroid nodule (not recorded which). Some clones in this sample may be carry-over from other donors' samples. Sequencing was carried out using blood. The CDR3: CASSERGQGWHEQFF. Written as DNA, the CDR3 is TGCGCCAGCAGTGAGCGGGGACAGGGGTGGCATGAGCAGTTCTTC.